This passage covers 13 T cell receptor beta chains from one sample sequenced in a study of blood T cell repertoires in COVID-19 (TCRdb year 2020). Receptor amplification or capture employed the immunoSEQ multiplex PCR assay. TCRdb provides this immuneACCESS table in a form limited to in-frame rearrangements. Some clones are lacking; in checked studies, under half of them reflect an unresolved V gene, and why the rest are absent is not known. The sample data list 200,000 to 250,000 clones, and 80% to 90% of these were observed just once. The ten most abundant clones make up roughly 8% of the sample. The material sequenced was peripheral blood. These receptors originate from a woman older than 75 with COVID-19, enrolled during active disease.

The V gene is TRBV5-1, the J gene TRBJ2-5; 9 positions match TRBD1. V dropped 4 bases and J dropped 4; count of bases not matched to a gene: 8. The CDR3 length is 15 residues. Germline values: CDR1 SGHRS, CDR2 YFSETQ. The CDR3 region has the DNA TGCGCCAGCAGCCCGGCGTGGACAGGGGTAGAGACCCAGTACTTC. Translation gives CASSPAWTGVETQYF.

The chain joins TRBV28 to TRBJ2-1; 14 bases align to TRBD2. The germline gives CDR1 MDHEN, CDR2 SYDVKM. This CDR3 spans 17 amino acids. The ends lost 3 bases at V and 7 bases at J; junction bases unmatched: 8. The CDR3 nucleotides are TGTGCCAGCAGTTTTGCCGGACTAGCGGGAGGTAGGAATGAGCAGTTCTTC. Translated, it gives CASSFAGLAGGRNEQFF. Together with reference TRBV28 and TRBJ2-1, the CDR3 gives the full variable domain: DVKVTQSSRYLVKRTGEKVFLECVQDMDHENMFWYRQDPGLGLRLIYFSYDVKMKEKGDIPEGYSVSREKKERFSLILESASTNQTSMYLCASSFAGLAGGRNEQFFGPGTRLTVL.

This clone has a handful of counts. V gene TRBV3-1 (or the pseudogene TRBV3-2) combines with J gene TRBJ2-7; TRBD1 agrees at 11 bases. Unmatched junction bases numbered 8, after V lost 3 bases and J lost 7 bases. The CDR3 has 15 amino acids. Per germline, CDR1 LGHDT and CDR2 YNNKEL (reference sequence). CDR3 sequence (DNA): TGTGCCAGCAGCCATTCGGACAGGGGGCTTGGGGAGCAGTACTTC. The encoded protein is CASSHSDRGLGEQYF.

The chain has TRBV19 and TRBJ2-1; 12 bases align to TRBD2. Germline V gives CDR1 LNHDA, CDR2 SQIVND (reference sequence). The CDR3 totals 17 residues. After removal of 5 bases from V and 6 bases from J, the junction contained 11 bases not matched to a gene. CDR3 residues: CASSPTRLAGVGNEQFF. In DNA form, the CDR3 reads TGTGCCAGTAGTCCTACTAGACTAGCGGGAGTAGGCAATGAGCAGTTCTTC.

The chain has TRBV28 and TRBJ1-1; no clear D gene. Trimming shortened V by 2 bases and J by 1 base, and 2 bases separated the two germline ends. The CDR3 spans 12 residues. Germline assignment: CDR1 MDHEN and CDR2 SYDVKM. CDR3 region: CASSLQNTEAFF. CDR3 coding DNA: TGTGCCAGCAGTTTACAGAACACTGAAGCTTTCTTT.

This rearrangement joins TRBV4-3 to TRBJ1-2; no clear D. The CDR3 has 14 amino acids. Trimming removed 0 bases at V and 4 bases at J, with 9 bases between. The germline gives CDR1 LGHNA, CDR2 YSLEER. The CDR3 sequence is CASSQDQRSYGYTF. The CDR3 DNA sequence: TGCGCCAGCAGCCAAGATCAACGCAGCTATGGCTACACCTTC.

The J gene is TRBJ2-3, the V gene TRBV9; D remains ambiguous. Germline CDR1 and CDR2: SGDLS and YYNGEE. The CDR3 has 13 residues. Trimming cost V 2 bases and J 1 base, with 5 bases left between them. CDR3: CASSVQGTDTQYF. The CDR3 coding sequence is TGTGCCAGCAGCGTCCAGGGCACAGATACGCAGTATTTT.

This clone was detected a few times. This rearrangement joins TRBV7-2 to TRBJ2-1, with 10 bases matching TRBD2. From germline, CDR1 is SGHTA and CDR2 FQGNSA. The CDR3 contains 14 residues. J was trimmed by 7 bases and V by 3 bases; bases with no gene match: 3. In DNA form, the CDR3 reads TGTGCCAGCAGCTTGGGACTAGCGCAGAATGAGCAGTTCTTC. This encodes CASSLGLAQNEQFF.

The rearrangement links TRBV27 to TRBJ1-2, with a weak D call TRBD1 (6 bases). The CDR3 length is 16 residues. V shed 7 bases and J shed 2 bases, with 20 bases lying between them. The V gene's germline CDR1 is MNHEY and CDR2 SMNVEV (reference sequence). In DNA form, the CDR3 reads TGTGCCAGCACTTTTTTAGGGGGGGCTTTCAACTATGGCTACACCTTC. Protein: CASTFLGGAFNYGYTF.

The rearrangement links TRBV5-1 to TRBJ2-3; 8 bases are a match to TRBD2. Germline V gene lookup returns CDR1 SGHRS and CDR2 YFSETQ. J lost 5 bases, V lost 4 bases, and 6 bases had no gene match. The CDR3 loop spans 14 amino acids. The CDR3 region is CASSPGGVRDTQYF. The CDR3 DNA follows: TGCGCCAGCAGCCCCGGGGGGGTAAGAGATACGCAGTATTTT.

J is TRBJ1-1 and V is TRBV7-6, with D possibly TRBD1 on 5 matching bases. V was cut by 3 bases and J by 3 bases, with 8 bases left in between. CDR1 and CDR2 from the germline V gene are SGHVS and FNYEAQ. The CDR3 extends over 13 amino acids. The CDR3 sequence: CASSFSGDTEAFF. The CDR3 DNA reads as TGTGCCAGCAGCTTTTCGGGGGACACTGAAGCTTTCTTT.

This clone has only a few counts. The gene calls are TRBV10-3 and TRBJ1-3; 9 bases map to TRBD1. The CDR3 has 13 amino acids. The trim removed 9 bases at V and 4 bases at J, leaving 4 bases unmatched. The germline V gene has CDR1 ENHRY and CDR2 SYGVKD. The CDR3 DNA sequence: TGTGCCATAGGGACAGGGTTCGGAAACACCATATATTTT. The encoded protein is CAIGTGFGNTIYF.

This clone has only a few counts. V and J are TRBV5-1 and TRBJ1-1; TRBD1 aligns across 9 bases. The CDR3 runs 15 residues. J was trimmed by 3 bases and V by 4 bases; bases with no gene match: 7. The germline gives CDR1 SGHRS, CDR2 YFSETQ. As DNA, the CDR3 is TGCGCCAGCAGCGCAGGACAGGGGAGGGACACTGAAGCTTTCTTT. It translates to CASSAGQGRDTEAFF.